One T cell receptor beta chain is described in this entry. The data originate from a study of blood T cell repertoires in COVID-19. Across the study: The United States, Italy and Spain provided the acute and convalescent COVID-19 samples. Sources were T cells, B-cell-depleted T cells, or PBMCs; the material itself was cDNA or gDNA.

In germline, CDR1 is MNHNS, CDR2 SASEGT. This CDR3 has 16 amino acids. The V and J ends lost 2 bases and 4 bases, in that order; junction bases with no gene match: 7. Per the original data handling: Nucleated cell counts were estimated from reference gene primer amplification. Clones were read by immunoSEQ multiplex PCR, and TCRdb kept only the in-frame ones, dropping some. The V and J calls and clone size come from that table; D and trimming were worked out from the DNA. This sample has under 400,000 clones; 90% occur once, and the top ten carry 6% to 7.5%. The chain couples TRBV6-1 to TRBJ1-3; TRBD1 matches 8 bases. The sequenced material came from peripheral blood. The source is a young man with active or convalescent COVID-19. This CDR3 is CASSEPAGGPGNTIYF. CDR3 bases: TGTGCCAGCAGTGAACCGGCAGGGGGCCCCGGAAACACCATATATTTT.